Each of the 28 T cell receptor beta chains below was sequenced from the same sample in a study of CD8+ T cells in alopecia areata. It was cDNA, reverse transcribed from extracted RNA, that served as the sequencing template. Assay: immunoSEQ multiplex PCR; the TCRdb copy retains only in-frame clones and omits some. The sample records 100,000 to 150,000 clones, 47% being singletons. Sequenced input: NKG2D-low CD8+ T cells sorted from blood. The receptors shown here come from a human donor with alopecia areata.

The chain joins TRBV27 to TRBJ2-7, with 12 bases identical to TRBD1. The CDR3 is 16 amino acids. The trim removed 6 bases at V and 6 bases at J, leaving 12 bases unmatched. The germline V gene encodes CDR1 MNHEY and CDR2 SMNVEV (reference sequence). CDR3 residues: CASSSLRGQGAPEQYF. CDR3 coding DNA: TGTGCCAGCAGCTCATTACGGGGACAGGGGGCGCCCGAGCAGTACTTC.

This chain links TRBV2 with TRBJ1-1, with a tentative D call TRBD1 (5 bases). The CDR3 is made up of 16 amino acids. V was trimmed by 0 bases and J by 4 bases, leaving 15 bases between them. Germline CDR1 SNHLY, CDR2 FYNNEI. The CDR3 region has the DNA TGTGCCAGCAGTGAAGCGCTAGGGGAGATGGGCACTGAAGCTTTCTTT. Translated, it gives CASSEALGEMGTEAFF.

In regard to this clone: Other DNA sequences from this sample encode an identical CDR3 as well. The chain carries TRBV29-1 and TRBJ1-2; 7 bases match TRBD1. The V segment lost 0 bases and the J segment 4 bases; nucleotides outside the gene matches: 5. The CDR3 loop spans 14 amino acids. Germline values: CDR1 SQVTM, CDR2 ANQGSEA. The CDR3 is CSVEDRGQLYGYTF. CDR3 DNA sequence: TGCAGCGTTGAAGATCGGGGACAGCTCTATGGCTACACCTTC.

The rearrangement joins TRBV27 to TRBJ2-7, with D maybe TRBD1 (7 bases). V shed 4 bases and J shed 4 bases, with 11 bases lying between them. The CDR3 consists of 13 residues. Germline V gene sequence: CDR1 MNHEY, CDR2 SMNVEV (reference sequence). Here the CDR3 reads CASSSTGTYEQYF. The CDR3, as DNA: TGTGCCAGCAGTTCGACAGGGACTTACGAGCAGTACTTC.

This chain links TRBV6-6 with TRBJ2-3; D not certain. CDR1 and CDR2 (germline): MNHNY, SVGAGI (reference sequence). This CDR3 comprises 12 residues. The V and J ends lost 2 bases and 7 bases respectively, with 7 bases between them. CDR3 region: CASSYLDNTQYF. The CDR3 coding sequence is TGTGCCAGCAGTTACCTTGATAATACGCAGTATTTT.

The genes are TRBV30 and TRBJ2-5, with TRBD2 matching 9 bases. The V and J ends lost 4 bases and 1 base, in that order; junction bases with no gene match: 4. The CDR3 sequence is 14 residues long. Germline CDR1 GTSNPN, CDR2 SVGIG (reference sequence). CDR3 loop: CAWTLAGAQETQYF. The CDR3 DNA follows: TGTGCCTGGACGTTAGCGGGAGCCCAAGAGACCCAGTACTTC. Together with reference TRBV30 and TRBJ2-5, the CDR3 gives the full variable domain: SQTIHQWPATLVQPVGSPLSLECTVEGTSNPNLYWYRQAAGRGLQLLFYSVGIGQISSEVPQNLSASRPQDRQFILSSKKLLLSDSGFYLCAWTLAGAQETQYFGPGTRLLVL.

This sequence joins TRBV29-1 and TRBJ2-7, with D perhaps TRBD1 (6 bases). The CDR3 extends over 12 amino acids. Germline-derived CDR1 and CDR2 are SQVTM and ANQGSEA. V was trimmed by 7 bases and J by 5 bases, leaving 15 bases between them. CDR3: CSAKGERDEQYF. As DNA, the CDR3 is TGCAGCGCTAAGGGGGAGCGAGACGAGCAGTACTTC.

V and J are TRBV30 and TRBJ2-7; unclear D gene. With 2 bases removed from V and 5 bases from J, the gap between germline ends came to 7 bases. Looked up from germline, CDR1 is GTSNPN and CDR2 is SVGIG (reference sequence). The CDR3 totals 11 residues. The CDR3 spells CAWSLIDEQYF. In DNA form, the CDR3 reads TGTGCCTGGAGTCTCATTGACGAGCAGTACTTC. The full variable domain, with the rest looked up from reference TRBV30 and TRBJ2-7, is SQTIHQWPATLVQPVGSPLSLECTVEGTSNPNLYWYRQAAGRGLQLLFYSVGIGQISSEVPQNLSASRPQDRQFILSSKKLLLSDSGFYLCAWSLIDEQYFGPGTRLTVT.

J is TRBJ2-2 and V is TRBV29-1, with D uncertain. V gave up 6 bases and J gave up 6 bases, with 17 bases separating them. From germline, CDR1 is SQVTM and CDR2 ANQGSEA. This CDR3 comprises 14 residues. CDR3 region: CSVSQGNLPGELFF. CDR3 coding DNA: TGCAGCGTATCACAAGGGAATCTACCCGGGGAGCTGTTTTTT.

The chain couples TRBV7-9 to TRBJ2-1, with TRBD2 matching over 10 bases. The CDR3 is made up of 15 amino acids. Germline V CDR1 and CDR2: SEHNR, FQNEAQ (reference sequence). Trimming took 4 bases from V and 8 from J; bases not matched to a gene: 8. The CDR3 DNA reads TGTGCCAGCAGCTCTAGCGGGAGCTCGATCGATGAGCAGTTCTTC. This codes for CASSSSGSSIDEQFF.

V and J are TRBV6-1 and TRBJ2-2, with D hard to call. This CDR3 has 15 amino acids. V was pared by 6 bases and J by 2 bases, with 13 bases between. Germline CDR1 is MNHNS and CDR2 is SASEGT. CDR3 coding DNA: TGTGCCAGCAGCCCCGTTGCTGATAACACCGGGGAGCTGTTTTTT. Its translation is CASSPVADNTGELFF.

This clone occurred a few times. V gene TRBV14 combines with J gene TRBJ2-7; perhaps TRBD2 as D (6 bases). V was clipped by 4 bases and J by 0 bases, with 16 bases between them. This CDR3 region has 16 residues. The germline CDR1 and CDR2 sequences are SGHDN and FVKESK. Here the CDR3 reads CASSPHRRGNSYEQYF. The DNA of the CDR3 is TGTGCCAGCAGCCCTCACCGGCGGGGAAACTCCTACGAGCAGTACTTC. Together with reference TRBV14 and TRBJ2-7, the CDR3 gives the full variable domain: EAGVTQFPSHSVIEKGQTVTLRCDPISGHDNLYWYRRVMGKEIKFLLHFVKESKQDESGMPNNRFLAERTGGTYSTLKVQPAELEDSGVYFCASSPHRRGNSYEQYFGPGTRLTVT.

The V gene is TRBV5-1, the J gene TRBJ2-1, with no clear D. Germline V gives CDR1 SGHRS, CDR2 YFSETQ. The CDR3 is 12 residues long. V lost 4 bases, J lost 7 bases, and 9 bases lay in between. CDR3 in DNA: TGCGCCAGCAGCCGAGTTGAGAATGAGCAGTTCTTC. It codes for CASSRVENEQFF.

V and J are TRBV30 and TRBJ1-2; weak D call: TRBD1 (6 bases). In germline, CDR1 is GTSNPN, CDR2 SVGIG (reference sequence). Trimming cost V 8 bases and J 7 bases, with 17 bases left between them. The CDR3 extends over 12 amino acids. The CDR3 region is CAGAQGGGGYTF. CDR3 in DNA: TGTGCCGGGGCACAGGGCGGAGGTGGCTACACCTTC.

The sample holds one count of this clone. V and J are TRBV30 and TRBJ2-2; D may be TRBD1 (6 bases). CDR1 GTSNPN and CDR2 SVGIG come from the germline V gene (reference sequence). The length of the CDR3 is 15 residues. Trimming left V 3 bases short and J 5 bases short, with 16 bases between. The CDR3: CAWSVPGQSTGELFF. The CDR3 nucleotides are TGTGCCTGGAGCGTACCTGGACAGTCGACCGGGGAGCTGTTTTTT. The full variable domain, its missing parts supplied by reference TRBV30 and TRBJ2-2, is SQTIHQWPATLVQPVGSPLSLECTVEGTSNPNLYWYRQAAGRGLQLLFYSVGIGQISSEVPQNLSASRPQDRQFILSSKKLLLSDSGFYLCAWSVPGQSTGELFFGEGSRLTVL.

The CDR3 sequence is CASWETGDFNSPLHF. The CDR3 bases are TGTGCCAGCTGGGAAACAGGAGATTTCAATTCACCCCTCCACTTT. The chain couples TRBV6-1 to TRBJ1-6, with a possible D match to TRBD1 (5 bases). The ends were cut back, 8 bases at V and 7 bases at J, with 18 bases in the middle. Germline V gives CDR1 MNHNS, CDR2 SASEGT. The length of the CDR3 is 15 residues.

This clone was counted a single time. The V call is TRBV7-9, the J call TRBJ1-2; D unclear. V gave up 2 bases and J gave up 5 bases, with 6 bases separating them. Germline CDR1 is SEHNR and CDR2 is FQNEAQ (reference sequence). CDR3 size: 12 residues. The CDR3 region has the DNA TGTGCCAGCAGCTTAAATGAGTATGGCTACACCTTC. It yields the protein CASSLNEYGYTF.

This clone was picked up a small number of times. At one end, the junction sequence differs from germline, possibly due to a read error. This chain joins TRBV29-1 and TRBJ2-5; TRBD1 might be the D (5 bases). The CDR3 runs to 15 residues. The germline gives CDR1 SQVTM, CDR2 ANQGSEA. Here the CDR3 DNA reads TGCAGCGTGGAAGGGGTGGGTACCCGACCGGAGACCCAGTACTTC. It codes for CSVEGVGTRPETQYF.

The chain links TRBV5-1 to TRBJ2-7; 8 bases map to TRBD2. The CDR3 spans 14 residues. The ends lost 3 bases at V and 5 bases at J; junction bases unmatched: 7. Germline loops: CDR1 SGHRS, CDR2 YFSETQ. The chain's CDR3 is CASSYSGGPDEQYF. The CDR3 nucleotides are TGCGCCAGCAGCTACTCGGGGGGGCCCGACGAGCAGTACTTC.

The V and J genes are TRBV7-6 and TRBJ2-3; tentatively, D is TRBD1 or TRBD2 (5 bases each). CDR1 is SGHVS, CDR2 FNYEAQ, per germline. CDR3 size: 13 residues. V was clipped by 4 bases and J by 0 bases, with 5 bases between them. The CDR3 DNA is TGTGCCAGCAGCTGGGACAGCACAGATACGCAGTATTTT. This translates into CASSWDSTDTQYF.

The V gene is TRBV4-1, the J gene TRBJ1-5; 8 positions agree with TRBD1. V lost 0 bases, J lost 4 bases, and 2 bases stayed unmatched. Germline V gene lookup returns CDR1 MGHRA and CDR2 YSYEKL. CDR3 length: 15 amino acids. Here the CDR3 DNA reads TGCGCCAGCAGCCAAGATACAGGGGGGAATCAGCCCCAGCATTTT. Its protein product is CASSQDTGGNQPQHF.

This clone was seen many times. The CDR3 loop is CASSQDLEGIEAFF. DNA of the CDR3: TGCGCCAGCAGCCAAGATTTAGAAGGGATTGAAGCTTTCTTT. The rearrangement links TRBV4-3 to TRBJ1-1; D call uncertain. The CDR3 is made up of 14 amino acids. Trimming took 0 bases from V and 7 from J, leaving 12 bases between them. Germline V gene sequence: CDR1 LGHNA, CDR2 YSLEER.

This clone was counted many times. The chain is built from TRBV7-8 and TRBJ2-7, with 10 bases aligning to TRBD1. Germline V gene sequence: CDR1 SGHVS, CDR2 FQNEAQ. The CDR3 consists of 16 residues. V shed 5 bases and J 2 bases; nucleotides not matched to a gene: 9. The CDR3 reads CASSPQGTGEPYEQYF. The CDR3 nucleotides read TGTGCCAGCAGCCCCCAGGGGACAGGGGAGCCCTACGAGCAGTACTTC.

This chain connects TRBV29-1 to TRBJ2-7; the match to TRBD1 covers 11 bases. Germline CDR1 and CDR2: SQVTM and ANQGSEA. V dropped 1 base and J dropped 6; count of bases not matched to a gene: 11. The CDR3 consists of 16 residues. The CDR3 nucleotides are TGCAGCGTTGAAGTTTACCGGGACAGGGGGACTGGCGAGCAGTACTTC. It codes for CSVEVYRDRGTGEQYF.

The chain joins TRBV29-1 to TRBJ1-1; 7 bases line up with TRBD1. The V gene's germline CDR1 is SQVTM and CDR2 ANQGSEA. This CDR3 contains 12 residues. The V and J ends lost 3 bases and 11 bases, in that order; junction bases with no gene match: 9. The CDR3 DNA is TGCAGCGTTGAGGTCGACAGGGAGTGGGCTTTCTTT. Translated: CSVEVDREWAFF. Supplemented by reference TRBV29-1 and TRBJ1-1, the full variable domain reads SAVISQKPSRDICQRGTSLTIQCQVDSQVTMMFWYRQQPGQSLTLIATANQGSEATYESGFVIDKFPISRPNLTFSTLTVSNMSPEDSSIYLCSVEVDREWAFFGQGTRLTVV.

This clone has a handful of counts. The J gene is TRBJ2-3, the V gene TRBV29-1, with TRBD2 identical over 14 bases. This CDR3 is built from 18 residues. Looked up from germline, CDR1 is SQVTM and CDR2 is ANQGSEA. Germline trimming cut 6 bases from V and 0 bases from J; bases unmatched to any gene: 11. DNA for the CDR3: TGCAGCGTCATCCTTCCGGGACTAGCGGGGGTTAGCACAGATACGCAGTATTTT. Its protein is CSVILPGLAGVSTDTQYF.

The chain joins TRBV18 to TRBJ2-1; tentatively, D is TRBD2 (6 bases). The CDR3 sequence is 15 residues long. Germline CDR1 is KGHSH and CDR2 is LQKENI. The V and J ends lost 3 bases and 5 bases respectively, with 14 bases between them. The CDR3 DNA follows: TGTGCCAGCTCACCTACCCGGGAGCAGGACAATGAGCAGTTCTTC. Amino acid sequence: CASSPTREQDNEQFF.

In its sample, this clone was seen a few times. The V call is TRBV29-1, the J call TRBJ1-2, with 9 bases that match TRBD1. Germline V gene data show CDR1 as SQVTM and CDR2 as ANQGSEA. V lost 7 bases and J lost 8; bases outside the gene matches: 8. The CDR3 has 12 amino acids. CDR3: CSGGQGREGYTF. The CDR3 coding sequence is TGCAGCGGCGGACAGGGGAGGGAAGGCTACACCTTC.